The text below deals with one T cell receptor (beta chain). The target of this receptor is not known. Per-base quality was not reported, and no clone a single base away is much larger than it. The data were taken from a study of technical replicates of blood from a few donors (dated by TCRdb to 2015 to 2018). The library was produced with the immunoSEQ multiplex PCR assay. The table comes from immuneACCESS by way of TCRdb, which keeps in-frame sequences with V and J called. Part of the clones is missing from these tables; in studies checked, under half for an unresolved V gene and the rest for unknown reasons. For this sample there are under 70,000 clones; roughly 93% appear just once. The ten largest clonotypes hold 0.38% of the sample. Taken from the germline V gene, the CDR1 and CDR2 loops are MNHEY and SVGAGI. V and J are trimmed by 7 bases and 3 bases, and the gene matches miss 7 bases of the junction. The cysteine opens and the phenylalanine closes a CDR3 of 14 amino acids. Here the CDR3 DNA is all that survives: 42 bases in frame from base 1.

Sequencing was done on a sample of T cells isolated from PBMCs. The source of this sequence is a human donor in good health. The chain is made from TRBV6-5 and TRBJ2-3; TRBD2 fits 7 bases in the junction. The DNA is TGTGCCAGCACCGGACTAGGCTATACAGATACGCAGTATTTT. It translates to CASTGLGYTDTQYF.